A selection of T cell receptor beta chains follows, all from one sample in a study of technical replicates of blood from several donors. TCRdb's table, derived via immunoSEQ multiplex PCR, lists solely in-frame clones and lacks some. The sample carries about 100,000 clones, approximately 96% recorded once. Sequencing used T cells isolated from PBMCs. The receptors here all came from a human donor in good health. The CDR3 runs from the conserved cysteine through the conserved F or W. D genes are given only for firm matches. Rows give clone size only sometimes, using once, few, many, or a class for an expanded clone.

j_gene,d_gene,abundance,v_gene,CDR3nt,CDR3aa
TRBJ1-3,-,-,TRBV5-1,TGCGCCAGCAGCCCGACAGCGCCTTCTGGAAACACCATATATTTT,CASSPTAPSGNTIYF
TRBJ1-1,TRBD1,-,TRBV5-1,TGCGCCAGCAGCTTGGCGGGACAGCGCGGTTATAGTGAAGCTTTCTTT,CASSLAGQRGYSEAFF
TRBJ1-2,-,-,TRBV7-9,TGTGCCAGCAGCTTAGGGGGACATCACGGCTACACCTTC,CASSLGGHHGYTF
TRBJ2-7,TRBD2,-,TRBV10-3,TGTGCCGTCAAGAAAGGGGCGGCGGGGGACGAGCAGTACTTC,CAVKKGAAGDEQYF
TRBJ1-1,-,-,TRBV11-3,TGTGCCAGCAGCTCGGACATCAGGGAAGCCACTGAAGCTTTCTTT,CASSSDIREATEAFF
TRBJ2-2,-,-,TRBV10-1,TGCGCCAGCGCGGCGAGCTACACCGGGGAGCTGTTTTTT,CASAASYTGELFF
TRBJ2-1,-,-,TRBV5-4,TGTGCCAGCAGCTCGAATCATGTGGGCGATGAGCAGTTCTTC,CASSSNHVGDEQFF
TRBJ1-1,-,-,TRBV9,TGTGCCAGCAACGTTGGGGCCATGAGCACTGAAGCTTTCTTT,CASNVGAMSTEAFF
TRBJ1-5,TRBD1,-,TRBV2,TGTGCCAGCTCCAGGGGGCACAATCAGCCCCAGCATTTT,CASSRGHNQPQHF
TRBJ2-7,-,-,TRBV19,TGTGCCAGTAGTAGCATTGACTTCTACGAGCAGTACTTC,CASSSIDFYEQYF
TRBJ2-6,TRBD2,-,TRBV5-4,TGTGCCAGCAGCTCGCGGGAGTCGGCTGGGGCCAACGTCCTGACTTTC,CASSSRESAGANVLTF
TRBJ2-7,-,once,TRBV21-1,TGTGCCAGCAGCAAATACAAGAAGGACAGCTACGAGCAGTACTTC,CASSKYKKDSYEQYF
TRBJ2-5,TRBD2,-,TRBV6-5,TGTGCCAGCAGTTCCAGCCTAGCGGGGGCAGGAGAGACCCAGTACTTC,CASSSSLAGAGETQYF
TRBJ2-7,TRBD2,-,TRBV5-1,TGCGCCAGCAGCTTACGGCTAGCGGGGGACTACGAGCAGTACTTC,CASSLRLAGDYEQYF
TRBJ1-2,-,-,TRBV5-4,TGTGCCAGCAGCCTAGAACATTATGGCTACACCTTC,CASSLEHYGYTF
TRBJ2-7,-,-,TRBV11-3,TGTGCCAGCAGCTCAGGAGGTAGGCCCTACGAGCAGTACTTC,CASSSGGRPYEQYF
TRBJ1-1,-,-,TRBV7-9,TGTGCCAGCAGCTTAGCGAGACAGTTGAACACTGAAGCTTTCTTT,CASSLARQLNTEAFF
TRBJ2-1,-,-,TRBV2,TGTGCCAGCGGTATCGGGGAGGCCCAGTTCTTC,CASGIGEAQFF
TRBJ1-2,-,-,TRBV9,TGTGCCAGCCAGTCCTTCTATGGCTACACCTTC,CASQSFYGYTF
TRBJ2-7,TRBD2,-,TRBV2,TGTGCCAGCCAGACTAGCGGGAGCTCCTACGAGCAGTACTTC,CASQTSGSSYEQYF
TRBJ2-1,TRBD2,-,TRBV27,TGTGCCAGCAGATACCGCGGGGGGGCGAATGAGCAGTTCTTC,CASRYRGGANEQFF
TRBJ2-7,-,-,TRBV5-3,TGTGCCAGCGGGCCAGGGGCCCCCTACGAGCAGTACTTC,CASGPGAPYEQYF
TRBJ1-1,-,-,TRBV28,TGTGCCAGCAGTCCCGCCAGGCAGCCGATTGAAGCTTTCTTT,CASSPARQPIEAFF
TRBJ1-1,TRBD1,-,TRBV28,TGTGCCAGCAGTAACTATTTACAGGGGACTGAAGCTTTCTTT,CASSNYLQGTEAFF
TRBJ1-2,-,-,TRBV2,TGTGCCAGCAGTGGCACAGCCTCTAACTATGGCTACACCTTC,CASSGTASNYGYTF